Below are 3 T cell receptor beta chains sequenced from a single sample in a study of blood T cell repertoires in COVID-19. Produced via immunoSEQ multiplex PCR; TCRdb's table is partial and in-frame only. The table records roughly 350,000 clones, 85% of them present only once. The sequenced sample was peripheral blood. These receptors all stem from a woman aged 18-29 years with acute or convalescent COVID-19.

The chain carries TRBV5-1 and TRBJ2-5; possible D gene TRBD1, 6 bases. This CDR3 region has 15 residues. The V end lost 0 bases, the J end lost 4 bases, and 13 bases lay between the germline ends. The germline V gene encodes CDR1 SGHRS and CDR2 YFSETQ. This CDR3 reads CASSLGDQQGETQYF. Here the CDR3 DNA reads TGCGCCAGCAGCTTGGGGGACCAACAGGGAGAGACCCAGTACTTC.

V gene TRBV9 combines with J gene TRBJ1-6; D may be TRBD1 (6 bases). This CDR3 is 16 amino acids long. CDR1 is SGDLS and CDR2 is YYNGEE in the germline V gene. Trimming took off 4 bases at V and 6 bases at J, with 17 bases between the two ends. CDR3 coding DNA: TGTGCCAGCAGCCACGAGCAGGGGAGGGGTAATTCACCCCTCCACTTT. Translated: CASSHEQGRGNSPLHF. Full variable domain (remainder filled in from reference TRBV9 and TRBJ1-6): DSGVTQTPKHLITATGQRVTLRCSPRSGDLSVYWYQQSLDQGLQFLIQYYNGEERAKGNILERFSAQQFPDLHSELNLSSLELGDSALYFCASSHEQGRGNSPLHFGNGTRLTVT.

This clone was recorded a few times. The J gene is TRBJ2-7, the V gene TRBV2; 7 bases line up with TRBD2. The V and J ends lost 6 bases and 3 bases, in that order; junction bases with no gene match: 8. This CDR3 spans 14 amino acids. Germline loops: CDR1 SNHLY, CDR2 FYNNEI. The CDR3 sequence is CASSGEGRGYEQYF. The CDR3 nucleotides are TGTGCCAGCAGCGGGGAGGGCCGCGGCTACGAGCAGTACTTC.